The clone carrying this T cell receptor (beta chain) came up once. Germline V gene lookup returns CDR1 WNHNN and CDR2 SYGVQD (reference sequence). CDR3 length equals 15 residues. The V and J ends lost 3 bases and 8 bases, in that order; junction bases with no gene match: 9. This sample is part of a study of shared clonotypes between healthy human individuals. Data came from immunoSEQ multiplex PCR; TCRdb stores just in-frame clones and leaves some out. The table shows approximately 980,000 clones, with 76% occurring only once. Sequenced: memory CD4+ T cells sorted from blood. As to subset: CD45RA-negative fraction. The V call is TRBV10-1, the J call TRBJ2-7; TRBD2 matches at 11 bases. The sequence derives from a man aged 18-30 years in good health. This CDR3 is CASSDGTSGVGKQYF. CDR3 DNA: TGCGCCAGCAGTGACGGGACTAGCGGCGTCGGGAAGCAGTACTTC.